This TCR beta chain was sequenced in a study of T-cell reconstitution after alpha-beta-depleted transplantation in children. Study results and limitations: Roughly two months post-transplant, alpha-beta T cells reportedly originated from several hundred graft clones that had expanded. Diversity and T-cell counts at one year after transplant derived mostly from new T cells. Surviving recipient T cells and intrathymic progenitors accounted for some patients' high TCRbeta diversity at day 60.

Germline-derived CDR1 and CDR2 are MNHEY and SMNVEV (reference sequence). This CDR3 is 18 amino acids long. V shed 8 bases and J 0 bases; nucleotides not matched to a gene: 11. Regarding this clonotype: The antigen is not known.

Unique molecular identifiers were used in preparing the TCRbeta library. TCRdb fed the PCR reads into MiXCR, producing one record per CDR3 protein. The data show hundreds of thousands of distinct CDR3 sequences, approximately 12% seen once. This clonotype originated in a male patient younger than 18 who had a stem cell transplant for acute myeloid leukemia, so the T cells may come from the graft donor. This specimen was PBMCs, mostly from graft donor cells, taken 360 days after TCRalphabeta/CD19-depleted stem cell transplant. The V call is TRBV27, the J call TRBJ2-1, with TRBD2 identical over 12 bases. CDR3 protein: CASLTGTSGSSSYNEQFF. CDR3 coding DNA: TGTGCCAGCCTCACCGGGACTAGCGGGTCAAGCTCCTACAATGAGCAGTTCTTC.